The sequence of this T cell receptor (beta chain) was determined in a study of blood T cell repertoires in COVID-19. Here immunoSEQ multiplex PCR was the method, and the copy in TCRdb shows in-frame clones only, minus some. The sample holds 180,000 or so clones; around 90% are singletons and the top ten take roughly 0.56%. Germline V gene lookup returns CDR1 SGHTA and CDR2 FQGTGA. V gave up 5 bases and J gave up 4 bases, with 21 bases separating them. The CDR3 covers 17 residues. The receptor comes from a man in his forties or fifties with acute or convalescent COVID-19. The chain has TRBV7-3 and TRBJ2-1; D perhaps matches TRBD2 (6 bases). The sequencing sample was made of peripheral blood. The CDR3 spells CASSPRRGGTLYNEQFF. As DNA, the CDR3 is TGTGCCAGCAGCCCCAGGAGGGGTGGGACGCTTTACAATGAGCAGTTCTTC.